This TCR beta chain is drawn from a study of blood T cell repertoires in COVID-19. Donors in Cohort 3 counted as recovered after two negative PCRs, clearance, or symptom resolution. TCRdb's copy holds only in-frame clones and misses some; the assay was immunoSEQ multiplex PCR. The data contain 200,000 to 250,000 clones, 70% to 90% of them singletons. Germline V gives CDR1 SGDLS, CDR2 YYNGEE. The CDR3 has 15 amino acids. Trimming took off 3 bases at V and 0 bases at J, with 7 bases between the two ends. This receptor was identified in a woman between 45 and 60 years old who had recovered from COVID-19. V and J are TRBV9 and TRBJ1-6; D is undetermined. The sample was PBMCs or T cells enriched from blood (not recorded which). The CDR3 loop is CASSARYSYNSPLHF. The DNA of the CDR3 is TGTGCCAGCAGCGCCCGGTACTCCTATAATTCACCCCTCCACTTT. The entire variable domain, with the rest obtained from reference TRBV9 and TRBJ1-6, is as follows: DSGVTQTPKHLITATGQRVTLRCSPRSGDLSVYWYQQSLDQGLQFLIQYYNGEERAKGNILERFSAQQFPDLHSELNLSSLELGDSALYFCASSARYSYNSPLHFGNGTRLTVT.